These T cell receptor beta chains were read from a single sample in a study of response to subunit inactivated influenza vaccine. Using its own MiXCR run on the RT-PCR reads, TCRdb lists one record per CDR3 protein. The table includes 500,000 to 550,000 distinct CDR3 sequences, around 7.9% detected once. This material consisted of PBMCs from blood, taken less than 30 months after vaccination. Receptor source: a man aged 50 to 75 who received an inactivated influenza vaccine. Both conserved end residues are part of each CDR3. Fields, in order: D gene, clone size, V gene, J gene, CDR3 DNA, CDR3 protein. A D gene is named only where the DNA matches it firmly. Clone size is shown for a subset of rows, as once, few, many or a class of expanded clone.

NA	NA	TRBV7-6	TRBJ2-7	TGTGCCAGCAGCTTAGGGGCACAGGGAAAGCCTGCCTACGAGCAGTACTTC	CASSLGAQGKPAYEQYF
NA	many	TRBV5-1	TRBJ1-5	TGCGCCAGCAGCCCTGGGACAATGAATCAGCCCCAGCATTTT	CASSPGTMNQPQHF
NA	few	TRBV6-1	TRBJ2-7	TGTGCCAGCAGTGAAGCGTTGGGATTCGACGAGCAGTACTTC	CASSEALGFDEQYF
NA	NA	TRBV30	TRBJ2-2	TGTGCCTGGAGTGCTCAGAGCGCCGGGGAGCTGTTTTTT	CAWSAQSAGELFF
NA	many	TRBV25-1	TRBJ1-3	TGTGCCAGCATGAGCTCTGGAAACACCATATATTTT	CASMSSGNTIYF
TRBD1	few	TRBV12-3/TRBV12-4	TRBJ1-6	TGTGCCAGCAGGATCGGACAGGGAATAGCCTCCTATAATTCACCCCTCCACTTT	CASRIGQGIASYNSPLHF
TRBD2	many	TRBV5-1	TRBJ2-1	TGCGCCAGCAGCTACAGCGGGGCAGGCACCTACAATGAGCAGTTCTTC	CASSYSGAGTYNEQFF
TRBD1	many	TRBV9	TRBJ1-1	TGTGCCAGCAGCGTAGGAACAGGGGGCATTGCTTTCTTT	CASSVGTGGIAFF
NA	NA	TRBV13	TRBJ2-5	TGTGCCAGCAGCTTAGTTCGCGGTATCCGTGAGACCCAGTACTTC	CASSLVRGIRETQYF
NA	few	TRBV7-2	TRBJ2-3	TGTGCCAGCAGCTTAGATTATTCAACTAGCACAGATACGCAGTATTTT	CASSLDYSTSTDTQYF
NA	few	TRBV2	TRBJ1-1	TGTGCCAGCAGCAACAAGGTGAACACTGAAGCTTTCTTT	CASSNKVNTEAFF
NA	NA	TRBV20-1	TRBJ2-3	TGCAGTGCTAGAGATGTCCAAACAGATACGCAGTATTTT	CSARDVQTDTQYF
TRBD1	many	TRBV5-1	TRBJ1-2	TGCGCCAGCAGCAAGGGACAGAATAACTATGGCTACACCTTC	CASSKGQNNYGYTF
NA	NA	TRBV29-1	TRBJ1-3	TGCAGCGTTACGGGCTTTGGAAACACCATATATTTT	CSVTGFGNTIYF
NA	NA	TRBV20-1	TRBJ2-2	TGCAGTGCCAACCAAGGGTCGAACACCGGGGAGCTGTTTTTT	CSANQGSNTGELFF
TRBD1	NA	TRBV5-1	TRBJ1-1	TGCGCCAGCAGCCCGGGGTCCACAGGGGTATGGACTGAAGCTTTCTTT	CASSPGSTGVWTEAFF
NA	many	TRBV20-1	TRBJ2-5	TGCAGTGGGAGGACTACACAAGAGACCCAGTACTTC	CSGRTTQETQYF
TRBD1	many	TRBV20-1	TRBJ1-1	TGCAGTGCTACCTACAGGGGTTGGGGGACTGAAGCTTTCTTT	CSATYRGWGTEAFF
NA	few	TRBV14	TRBJ2-1	TGTGCCAGCAGCCAGGCGGGGCGCTCCTACAATGAGCAGTTCTTC	CASSQAGRSYNEQFF
TRBD2	many	TRBV6-2/TRBV6-3	TRBJ2-1	TGTGCCAGCAGTTATCCGGGACTAGCGGGAGTCCCTAGCTCCTACAATGAGCAGTTCTTC	CASSYPGLAGVPSSYNEQFF
NA	few	TRBV7-2	TRBJ1-3	TGTGCCAGCAGCTTAAGAGGTCCAGGGCCCTCTGGAAACACCATATATTTT	CASSLRGPGPSGNTIYF
TRBD1	few	TRBV4-2	TRBJ1-3	TGTGCCAGCAGCCAAGATCAAGGGGGACCCTTCGTCTCCGGCAGGGGGGGTGGAAACACCATATATTTT	CASSQDQGGPFVSGRGGGNTIYF
NA	NA	TRBV6-2/TRBV6-3	TRBJ2-6	TGTGCCAGCAGTTGGGCTGGGGCCAACGTCCTGACTTTC	CASSWAGANVLTF
NA	NA	TRBV28	TRBJ1-5	TGTGCCAGCAGTCGGTCAGACAGCAATCAGCCCCAGCATTTT	CASSRSDSNQPQHF
TRBD1	few	TRBV24-1	TRBJ2-5	TGTGCCACCAGTGATCCCGGCAGGGGGAGGACCCAGTACTTC	CATSDPGRGRTQYF
NA	many	TRBV12-3/TRBV12-4	TRBJ2-7	TGTGCCAGCAGTCCCGGGCCCAATTTTGCAGAGCAGTACTTC	CASSPGPNFAEQYF
NA	few	TRBV3-1	TRBJ2-7	TGTGCCAGCAGCCAAGATCGGGCAGCCTACGAGCAGTACTTC	CASSQDRAAYEQYF
NA	few	TRBV3-1	TRBJ2-1	TGTGCCAGCAGCCAAGCTATTTCCTACAATGAGCAGTTCTTC	CASSQAISYNEQFF
NA	few	TRBV18	TRBJ2-6	TGTGCCAGCTCAAGGGAGTCAACCTCTGGGGCCAACGTCCTGACTTTC	CASSRESTSGANVLTF
TRBD2	many	TRBV11-2	TRBJ2-3	TGTGCCAGCAGCACGGGACTAGCGGCAGATACGCAGTATTTT	CASSTGLAADTQYF
TRBD2	many	TRBV6-1	TRBJ2-3	TGTGTCTCGGCTAGCGGGGGCACAGATACGCAGTATTTT	CVSASGGTDTQYF
NA	few	TRBV6-1	TRBJ2-5	TGTGCCAGCAGTGAATCGATGGCGGGGGCAGAGACCCAGTACTTC	CASSESMAGAETQYF
NA	many	TRBV5-6	TRBJ1-3	TGTGCCAGCAGCTTTTTCTCCGGGCAGGGCGGAAACACCATATATTTT	CASSFFSGQGGNTIYF
TRBD1	few	TRBV12-3/TRBV12-4	TRBJ1-5	TGTGCCAGCAGGCAAGGGGGCGGCAATCAGCCCCAGCATTTT	CASRQGGGNQPQHF
NA	once	TRBV12-3/TRBV12-4	TRBJ2-5	TGTGCCAGCAGTTTCGGAAACCGAGAGACCCAGTACTTC	CASSFGNRETQYF
NA	few	TRBV20-1	TRBJ2-1	TGCAGTGCTAGTCGTCGGAATGAGCAGTTCTTC	CSASRRNEQFF
NA	many	TRBV11-2	TRBJ2-1	TGTGCCAGCAGCTTTTCAGGGTCCAATGAGCAGTTCTTC	CASSFSGSNEQFF
NA	NA	TRBV20-1	TRBJ2-3	TGCAGTGCTAGAGTCTTAGACGGGGGGCGGGGAGATACGCAGTATTTT	CSARVLDGGRGDTQYF
NA	NA	TRBV4-3	TRBJ2-7	TGCGCCAGCAGCCAGGATCCCCGGGCCGCCTACGAGCAGTACTTC	CASSQDPRAAYEQYF
NA	many	TRBV7-2	TRBJ2-5	TGTGCCAGCAGCTACGGACTAAAGATACAAGAGACCCAGTACTTC	CASSYGLKIQETQYF
TRBD1	NA	TRBV6-1	TRBJ2-3	TGTGCCAGCAGGCCGGGACAGACAAGGACAGATACGCAGTATTTT	CASRPGQTRTDTQYF
NA	few	TRBV9	TRBJ1-4	TGTGCCAGCAGCGTAGAGGAGACAGGAACTAATGAAAAACTGTTTTTT	CASSVEETGTNEKLFF
NA	many	TRBV20-1	TRBJ2-7	TGCAGTGCTAGGGACACCTTTACCTACGAGCAGTACTTC	CSARDTFTYEQYF
NA	NA	TRBV6-2/TRBV6-3	TRBJ2-3	TGTGCCAGCAGTTACAAAGCCTTAACAGTAAAGAGACGAGGTAGCACAGATACGCAGTATTTT	CASSYKALTVKRRGSTDTQYF
TRBD2	many	TRBV12-3/TRBV12-4	TRBJ2-1	TGTGCCAGCAGTGGTGGGCGGGGGGATACCAATGAGCAGTTCTTC	CASSGGRGDTNEQFF
NA	many	TRBV5-1	TRBJ1-2	TGCGCCAGCAGCTTGGGGCAGGCCGAAGGTGGCTACACCTTC	CASSLGQAEGGYTF
NA	NA	TRBV19	TRBJ2-1	TGTGCCAGTAGTATCTCTAACAATGAGCAGTTCTTC	CASSISNNEQFF
TRBD1	NA	TRBV5-1	TRBJ2-7	TGCGCCAGCAGCGTTGAGCCGTCCAGGGGGCTCTACGAGCAGTACTTC	CASSVEPSRGLYEQYF
NA	NA	TRBV10-3	TRBJ2-3	TGTGCCACCCGGGACTCCCACACAGATACGCAGTATTTT	CATRDSHTDTQYF
TRBD1	NA	TRBV19	TRBJ1-1	TGTGCCAGTAGTAGGGGGACAGCAAACACTGAAGCTTTCTTT	CASSRGTANTEAFF
NA	many	TRBV29-1	TRBJ2-3	TGCAGCGTTGCCAGGATGGGACAAGTAACAGATACGCAGTATTTT	CSVARMGQVTDTQYF
NA	NA	TRBV6-2/TRBV6-3	TRBJ2-2	TGTGCCAGCAGTTACTCACTTGCGGCGAACACCGGGGAGCTGTTTTTT	CASSYSLAANTGELFF
NA	many	TRBV6-1	TRBJ2-2	TGTGCCAGCAGGGAAACCGGGGAGCTGTTTTTT	CASRETGELFF
TRBD1	once	TRBV12-3/TRBV12-4	TRBJ2-3	TGTGCCAGCAGTTTTTCCGGGACAGCTGGCACAGATACGCAGTATTTT	CASSFSGTAGTDTQYF
NA	many	TRBV5-1	TRBJ2-5	TGCGCCAGCAGCTTGAGACTCCACCGGGGGACCCAGTACTTC	CASSLRLHRGTQYF